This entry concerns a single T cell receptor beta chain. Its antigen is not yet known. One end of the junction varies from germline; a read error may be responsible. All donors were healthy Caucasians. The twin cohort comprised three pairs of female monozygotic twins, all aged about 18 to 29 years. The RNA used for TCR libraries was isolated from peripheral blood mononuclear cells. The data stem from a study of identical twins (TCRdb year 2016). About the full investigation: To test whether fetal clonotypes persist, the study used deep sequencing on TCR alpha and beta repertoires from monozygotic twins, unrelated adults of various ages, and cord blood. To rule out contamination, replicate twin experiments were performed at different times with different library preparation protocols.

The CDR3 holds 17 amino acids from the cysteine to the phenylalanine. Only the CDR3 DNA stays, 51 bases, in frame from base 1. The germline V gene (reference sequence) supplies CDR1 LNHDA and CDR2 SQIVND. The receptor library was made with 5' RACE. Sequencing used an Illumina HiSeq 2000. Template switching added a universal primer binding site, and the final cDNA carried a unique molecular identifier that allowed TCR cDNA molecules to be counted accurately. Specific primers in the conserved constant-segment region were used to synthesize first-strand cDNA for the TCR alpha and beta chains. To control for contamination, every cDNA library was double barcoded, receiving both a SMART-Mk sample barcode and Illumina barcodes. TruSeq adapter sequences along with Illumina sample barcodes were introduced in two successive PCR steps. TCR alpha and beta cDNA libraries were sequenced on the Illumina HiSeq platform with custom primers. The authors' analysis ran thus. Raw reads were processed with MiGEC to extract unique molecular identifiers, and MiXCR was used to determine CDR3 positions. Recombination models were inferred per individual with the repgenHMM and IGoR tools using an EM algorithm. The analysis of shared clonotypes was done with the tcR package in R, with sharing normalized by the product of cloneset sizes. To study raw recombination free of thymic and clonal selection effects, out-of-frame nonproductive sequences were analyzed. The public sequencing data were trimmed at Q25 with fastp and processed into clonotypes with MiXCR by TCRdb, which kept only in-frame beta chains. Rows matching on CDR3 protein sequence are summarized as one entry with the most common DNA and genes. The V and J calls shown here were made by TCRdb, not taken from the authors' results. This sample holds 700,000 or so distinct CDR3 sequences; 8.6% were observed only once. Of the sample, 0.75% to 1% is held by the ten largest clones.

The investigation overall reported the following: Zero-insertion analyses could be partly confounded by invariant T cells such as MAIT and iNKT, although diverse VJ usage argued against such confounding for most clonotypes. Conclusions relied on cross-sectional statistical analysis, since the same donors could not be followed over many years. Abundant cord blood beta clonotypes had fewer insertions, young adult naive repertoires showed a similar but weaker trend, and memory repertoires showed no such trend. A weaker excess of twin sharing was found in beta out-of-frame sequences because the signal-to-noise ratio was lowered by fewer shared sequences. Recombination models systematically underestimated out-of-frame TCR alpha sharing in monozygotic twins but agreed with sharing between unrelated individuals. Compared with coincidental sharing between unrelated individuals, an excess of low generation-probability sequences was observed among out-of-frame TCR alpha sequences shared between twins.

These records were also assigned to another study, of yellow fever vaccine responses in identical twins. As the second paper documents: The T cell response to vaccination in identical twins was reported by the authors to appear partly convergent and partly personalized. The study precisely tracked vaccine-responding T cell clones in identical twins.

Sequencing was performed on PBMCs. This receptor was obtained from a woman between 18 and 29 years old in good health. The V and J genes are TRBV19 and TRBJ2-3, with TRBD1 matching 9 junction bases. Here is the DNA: TGTGCCAGTAGTCTAGAAGGACAGGGGCGAAGGACAGATACGCAGTATTTT. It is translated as CASSLEGQGRRTDTQYF.